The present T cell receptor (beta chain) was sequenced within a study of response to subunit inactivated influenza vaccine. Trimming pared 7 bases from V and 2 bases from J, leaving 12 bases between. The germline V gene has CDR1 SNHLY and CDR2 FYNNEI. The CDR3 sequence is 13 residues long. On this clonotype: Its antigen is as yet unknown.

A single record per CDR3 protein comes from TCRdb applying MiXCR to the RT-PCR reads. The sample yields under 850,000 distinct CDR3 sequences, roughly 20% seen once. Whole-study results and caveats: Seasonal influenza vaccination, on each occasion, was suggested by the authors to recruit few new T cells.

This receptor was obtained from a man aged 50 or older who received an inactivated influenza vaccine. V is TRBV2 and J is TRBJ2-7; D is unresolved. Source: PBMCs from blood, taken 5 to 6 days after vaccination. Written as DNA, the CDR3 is TGTGCCAGCATCCTCGACACGACCTACGAGCAGTACTTC. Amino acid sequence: CASILDTTYEQYF.